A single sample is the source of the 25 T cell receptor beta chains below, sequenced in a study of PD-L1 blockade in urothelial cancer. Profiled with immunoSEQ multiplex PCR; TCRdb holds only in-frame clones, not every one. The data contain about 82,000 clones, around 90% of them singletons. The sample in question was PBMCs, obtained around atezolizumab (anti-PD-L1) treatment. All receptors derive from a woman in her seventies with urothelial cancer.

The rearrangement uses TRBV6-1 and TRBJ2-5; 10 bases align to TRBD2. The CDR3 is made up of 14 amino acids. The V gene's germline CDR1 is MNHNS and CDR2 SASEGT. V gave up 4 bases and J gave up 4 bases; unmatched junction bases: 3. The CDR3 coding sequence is TGTGCCAGCAGTGCCAGCGGGAGGGTAGAGACCCAGTACTTC. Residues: CASSASGRVETQYF.

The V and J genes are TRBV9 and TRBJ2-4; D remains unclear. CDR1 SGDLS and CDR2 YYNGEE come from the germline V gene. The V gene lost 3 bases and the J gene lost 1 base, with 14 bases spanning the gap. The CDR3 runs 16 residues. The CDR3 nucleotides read TGTGCCAGCAGCGCCCCCTCTAGAGGCGCCAAAAACATTCAGTACTTC. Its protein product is CASSAPSRGAKNIQYF.

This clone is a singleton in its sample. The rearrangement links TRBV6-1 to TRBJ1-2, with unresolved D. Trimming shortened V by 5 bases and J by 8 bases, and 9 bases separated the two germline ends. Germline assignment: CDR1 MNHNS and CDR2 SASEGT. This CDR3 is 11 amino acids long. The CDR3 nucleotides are TGTGCCAGCAGTCCGAGACTGGGCTACACCTTC. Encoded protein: CASSPRLGYTF.

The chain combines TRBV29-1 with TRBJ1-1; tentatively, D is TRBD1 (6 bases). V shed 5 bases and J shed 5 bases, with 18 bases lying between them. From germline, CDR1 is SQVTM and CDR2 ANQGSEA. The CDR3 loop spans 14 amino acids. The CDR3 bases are TGCAGCGTTACCCGGACAGCCCTCGGGACTGAAGCTTTCTTT. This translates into CSVTRTALGTEAFF.

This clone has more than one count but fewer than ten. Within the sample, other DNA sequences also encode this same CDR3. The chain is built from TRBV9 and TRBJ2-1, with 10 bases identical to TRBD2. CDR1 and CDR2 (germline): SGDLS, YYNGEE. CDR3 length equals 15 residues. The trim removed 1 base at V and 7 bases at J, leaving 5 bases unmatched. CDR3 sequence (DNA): TGTGCCAGCAGCGTACTAGCGGGAGTTGGGAATGAGCAGTTCTTC. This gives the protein CASSVLAGVGNEQFF. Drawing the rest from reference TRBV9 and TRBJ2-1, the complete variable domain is DSGVTQTPKHLITATGQRVTLRCSPRSGDLSVYWYQQSLDQGLQFLIQYYNGEERAKGNILERFSAQQFPDLHSELNLSSLELGDSALYFCASSVLAGVGNEQFFGPGTRLTVL.

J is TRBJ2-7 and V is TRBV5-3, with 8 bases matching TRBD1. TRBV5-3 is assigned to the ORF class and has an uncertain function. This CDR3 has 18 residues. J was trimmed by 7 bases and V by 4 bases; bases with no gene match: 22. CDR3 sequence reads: CARSGLGGRGLLLEEQYF. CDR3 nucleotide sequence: TGTGCCAGAAGCGGGTTAGGGGGCAGGGGGCTCCTTTTAGAGGAGCAGTACTTC.

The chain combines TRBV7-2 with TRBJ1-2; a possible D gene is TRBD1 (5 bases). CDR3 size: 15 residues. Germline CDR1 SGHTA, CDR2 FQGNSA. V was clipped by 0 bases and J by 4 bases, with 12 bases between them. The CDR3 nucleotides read TGTGCCAGCAGCTTAGCGGGGCAGTTTCCCTATGGCTACACCTTC. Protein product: CASSLAGQFPYGYTF.

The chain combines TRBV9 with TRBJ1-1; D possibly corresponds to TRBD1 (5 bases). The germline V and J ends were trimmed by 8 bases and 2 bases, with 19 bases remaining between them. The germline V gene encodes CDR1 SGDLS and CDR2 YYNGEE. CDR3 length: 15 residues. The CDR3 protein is CASPLAGRLNTEAFF. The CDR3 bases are TGTGCCAGTCCTTTGGCAGGGCGCTTAAACACTGAAGCTTTCTTT.

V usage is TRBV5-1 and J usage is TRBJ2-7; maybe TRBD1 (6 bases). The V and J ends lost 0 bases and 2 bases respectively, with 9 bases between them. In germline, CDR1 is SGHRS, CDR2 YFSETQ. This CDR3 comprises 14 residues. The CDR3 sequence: CASSLGTVTYEQYF. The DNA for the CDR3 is TGCGCCAGCAGCTTGGGGACAGTTACCTACGAGCAGTACTTC.

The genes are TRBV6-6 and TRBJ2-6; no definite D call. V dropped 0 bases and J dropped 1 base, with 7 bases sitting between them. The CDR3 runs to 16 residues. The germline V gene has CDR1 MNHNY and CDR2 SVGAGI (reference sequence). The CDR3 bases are TGTGCCAGCAGTTACTCGAGACAATCTGGGGCCAACGTCCTGACTTTC. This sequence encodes CASSYSRQSGANVLTF.

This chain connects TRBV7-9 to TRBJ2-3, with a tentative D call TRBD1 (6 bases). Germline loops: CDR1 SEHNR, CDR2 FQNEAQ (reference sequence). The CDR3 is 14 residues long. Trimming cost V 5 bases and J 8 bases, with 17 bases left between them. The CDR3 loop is CASSRRQDEGTQYF. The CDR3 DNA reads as TGTGCCAGCAGCCGCCGACAGGATGAGGGTACGCAGTATTTT. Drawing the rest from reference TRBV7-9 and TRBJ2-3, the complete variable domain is DTGVSQNPRHKITKRGQNVTFRCDPISEHNRLYWYRQTLGQGPEFLTYFQNEAQLEKSRLLSDRFSAERPKGSFSTLEIQRTEQGDSAMYLCASSRRQDEGTQYFGPGTRLTVL.

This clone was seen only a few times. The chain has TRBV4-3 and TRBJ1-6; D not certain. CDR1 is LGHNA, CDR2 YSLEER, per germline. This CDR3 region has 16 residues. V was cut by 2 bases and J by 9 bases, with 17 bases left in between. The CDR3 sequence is CASSQSLGIASSPLHF. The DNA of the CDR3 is TGCGCCAGCAGCCAATCGTTGGGCATCGCGTCTTCACCCCTCCACTTT.

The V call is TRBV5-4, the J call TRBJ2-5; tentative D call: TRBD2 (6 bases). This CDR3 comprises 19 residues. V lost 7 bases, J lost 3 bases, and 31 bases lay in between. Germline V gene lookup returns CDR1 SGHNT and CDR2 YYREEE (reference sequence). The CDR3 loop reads CASGRGTVTSGGTKETQYF. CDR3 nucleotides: TGTGCCAGCGGGCGAGGGACTGTCACATCGGGTGGAACGAAAGAGACCCAGTACTTC.

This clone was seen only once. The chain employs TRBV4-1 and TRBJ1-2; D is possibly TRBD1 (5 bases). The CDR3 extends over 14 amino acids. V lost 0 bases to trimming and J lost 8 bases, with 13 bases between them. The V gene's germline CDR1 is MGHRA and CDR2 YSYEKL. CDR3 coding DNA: TGCGCCAGCAGCCAAGATTGGGGGGTGGGAGGCTACACCTTC. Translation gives CASSQDWGVGGYTF.

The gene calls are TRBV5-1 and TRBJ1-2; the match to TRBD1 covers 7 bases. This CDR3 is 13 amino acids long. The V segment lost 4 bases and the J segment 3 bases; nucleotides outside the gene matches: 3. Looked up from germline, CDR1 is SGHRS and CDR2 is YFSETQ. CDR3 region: CASSPGQHYGYTF. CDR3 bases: TGCGCCAGCAGCCCGGGACAGCACTATGGCTACACCTTC.

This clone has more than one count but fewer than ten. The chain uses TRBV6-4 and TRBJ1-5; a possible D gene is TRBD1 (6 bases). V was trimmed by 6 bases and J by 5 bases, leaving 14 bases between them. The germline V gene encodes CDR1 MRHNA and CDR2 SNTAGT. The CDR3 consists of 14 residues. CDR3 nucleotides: TGTGCCAGCAGGAATACAGGGCTCGATCAGCCCCAGCATTTT. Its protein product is CASRNTGLDQPQHF.

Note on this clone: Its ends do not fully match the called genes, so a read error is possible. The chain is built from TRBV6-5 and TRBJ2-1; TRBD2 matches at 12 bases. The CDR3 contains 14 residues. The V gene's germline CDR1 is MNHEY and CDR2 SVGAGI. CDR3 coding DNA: TGTGCCAGCGGACCTATGACTAGCGGGAGCCGGAGGGTCTTC. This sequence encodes CASGPMTSGSRRVF.

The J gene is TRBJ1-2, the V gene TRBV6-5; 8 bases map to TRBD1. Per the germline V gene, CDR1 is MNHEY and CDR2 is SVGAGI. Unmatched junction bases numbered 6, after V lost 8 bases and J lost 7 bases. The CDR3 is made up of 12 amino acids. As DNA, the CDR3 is TGTGCCAGCGCAGGGGGCGTGAGTGGCTACACCTTC. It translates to CASAGGVSGYTF.

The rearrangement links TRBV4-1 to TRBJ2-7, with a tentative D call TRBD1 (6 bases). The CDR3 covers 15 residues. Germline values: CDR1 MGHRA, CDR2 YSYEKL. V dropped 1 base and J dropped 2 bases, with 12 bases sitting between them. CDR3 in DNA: TGCGCCAGCAGCCAAGCCCCCAGGGGTCCCTACGAGCAGTACTTC. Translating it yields CASSQAPRGPYEQYF.

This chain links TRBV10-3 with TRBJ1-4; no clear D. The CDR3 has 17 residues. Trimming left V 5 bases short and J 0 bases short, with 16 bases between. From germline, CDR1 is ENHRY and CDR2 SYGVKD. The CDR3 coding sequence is TGTGCCATCAGTCCCCACGGACTAGTTGCAACTAATGAAAAACTGTTTTTT. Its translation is CAISPHGLVATNEKLFF.

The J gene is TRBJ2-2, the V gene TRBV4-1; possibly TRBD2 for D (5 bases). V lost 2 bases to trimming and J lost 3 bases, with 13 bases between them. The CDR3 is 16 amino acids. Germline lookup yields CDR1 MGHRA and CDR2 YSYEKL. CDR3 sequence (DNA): TGCGCCAGCAGCCAACCAAGCGGCCGGGACACCGGGGAGCTGTTTTTT. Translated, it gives CASSQPSGRDTGELFF.

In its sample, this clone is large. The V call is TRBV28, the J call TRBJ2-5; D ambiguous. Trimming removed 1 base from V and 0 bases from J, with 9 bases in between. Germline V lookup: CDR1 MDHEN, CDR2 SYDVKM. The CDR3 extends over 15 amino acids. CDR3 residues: CASSLLTEYQETQYF. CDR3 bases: TGTGCCAGCAGTTTATTAACAGAGTACCAAGAGACCCAGTACTTC.

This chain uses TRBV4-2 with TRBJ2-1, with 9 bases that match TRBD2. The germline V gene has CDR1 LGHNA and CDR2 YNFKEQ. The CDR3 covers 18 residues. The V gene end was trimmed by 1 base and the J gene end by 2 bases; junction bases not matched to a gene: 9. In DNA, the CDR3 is TGTGCCAGCAGCCAAGCGCTAGCGGGGTCCCCGCCCTACAATGAGCAGTTCTTC. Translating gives CASSQALAGSPPYNEQFF.

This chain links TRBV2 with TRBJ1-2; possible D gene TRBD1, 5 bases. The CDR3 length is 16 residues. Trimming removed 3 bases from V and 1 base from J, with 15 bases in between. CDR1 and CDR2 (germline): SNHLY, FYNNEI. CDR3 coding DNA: TGTGCCAGCAGTGACCCGCCAGGGTTACTTAACTATGGCTACACCTTC. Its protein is CASSDPPGLLNYGYTF. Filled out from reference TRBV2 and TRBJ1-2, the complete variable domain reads EPEVTQTPSHQVTQMGQEVILRCVPISNHLYFYWYRQILGQKVEFLVSFYNNEISEKSEIFDDQFSVERPDGSNFTLKIRSTKLEDSAMYFCASSDPPGLLNYGYTFGSGTRLTVV.

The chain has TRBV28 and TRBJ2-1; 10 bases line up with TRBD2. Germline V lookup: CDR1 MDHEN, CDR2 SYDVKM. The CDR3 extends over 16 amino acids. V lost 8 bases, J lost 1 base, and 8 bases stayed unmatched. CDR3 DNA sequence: TGTGCCAGCGGCCTGACTAGCGGGCGTTCCTACAATGAGCAGTTCTTC. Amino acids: CASGLTSGRSYNEQFF. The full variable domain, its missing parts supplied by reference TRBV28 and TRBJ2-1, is DVKVTQSSRYLVKRTGEKVFLECVQDMDHENMFWYRQDPGLGLRLIYFSYDVKMKEKGDIPEGYSVSREKKERFSLILESASTNQTSMYLCASGLTSGRSYNEQFFGPGTRLTVL.